The rows below give T cell receptor beta chains drawn from one sample of a study of PD-1 blockade in classical Hodgkin lymphoma. Produced via immunoSEQ multiplex PCR; TCRdb's table is partial and in-frame only. The data show 45,000 to 65,000 clones, with around 73% seen just once and over 13% held by the top ten. The sequencing here drew on peripheral blood mononuclear cells (PBMCs), taken before the second cycle of nivolumab. The source is a human donor with classical Hodgkin lymphoma. CDR3s include the opening cysteine and the closing phenylalanine or tryptophan. A D gene is named only where the DNA matches it firmly.

CASSLASGTMAEAFF	TGTGCCAGCAGCTTAGCGTCAGGTACCATGGCTGAAGCTTTCTTT	TRBV7-2	NA	TRBJ1-1
CASSLKLAGVSNEQFF	TGCGCCAGCAGCTTGAAGCTAGCGGGAGTATCCAATGAGCAGTTCTTC	TRBV5-1	TRBD2	TRBJ2-1
CASSLRAGHPYEQYF	TGTGCCAGCAGTCTTAGGGCAGGGCACCCGTACGAGCAGTACTTC	TRBV6-1	NA	TRBJ2-7
CASSLGSGTNTGELFF	TGTGCCAGTAGCCTTGGTTCGGGGACGAACACCGGGGAGCTGTTTTTT	TRBV19	NA	TRBJ2-2
CASSIGGTDSLYGYTF	TGTGCCAGTAGTATAGGGGGAACAGACTCCCTCTATGGCTACACCTTC	TRBV19	NA	TRBJ1-2
CASSALSNEQFF	TGTGCCAGCAGCGCTCTTAGCAATGAGCAGTTCTTC	TRBV7-2	NA	TRBJ2-1
CASTPSGGGRLAGDDTDTLYF	TGTGCCAGCACCCCTTCGGGCGGGGGGCGACTAGCGGGAGACGATACAGATACGCTGTATTTT	TRBV28	TRBD2	TRBJ2-3
CASSFAPLGEYEKLFF	TGTGCCAGCAGTTTCGCCCCCCTAGGGGAGTATGAAAAACTGTTTTTT	TRBV7-9	NA	TRBJ1-4
CASSLTSGRMGEQYF	TGCGCCAGCAGTTTGACTAGCGGGAGAATGGGCGAGCAGTACTTC	TRBV5-1	TRBD2	TRBJ2-7
CASSATLTGTSGSDTQYF	TGTGCCAGCAGCGCCACCCTAACCGGGACTAGCGGATCAGATACGCAGTATTTT	TRBV13	TRBD2	TRBJ2-3